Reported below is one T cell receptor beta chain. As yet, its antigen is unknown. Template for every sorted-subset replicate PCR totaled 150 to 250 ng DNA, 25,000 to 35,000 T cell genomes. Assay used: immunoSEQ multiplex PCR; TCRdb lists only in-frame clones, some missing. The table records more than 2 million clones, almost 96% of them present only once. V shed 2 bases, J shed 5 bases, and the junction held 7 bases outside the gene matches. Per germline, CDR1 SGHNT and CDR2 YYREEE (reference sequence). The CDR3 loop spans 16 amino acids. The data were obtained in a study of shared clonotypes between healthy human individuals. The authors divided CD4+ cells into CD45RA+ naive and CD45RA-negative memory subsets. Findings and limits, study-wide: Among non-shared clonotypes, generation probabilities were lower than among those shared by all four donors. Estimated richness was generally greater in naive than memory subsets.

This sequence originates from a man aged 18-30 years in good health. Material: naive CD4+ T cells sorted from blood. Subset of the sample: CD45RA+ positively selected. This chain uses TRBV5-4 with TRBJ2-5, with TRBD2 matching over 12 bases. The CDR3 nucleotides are TGTGCCAGCAGCTTTTTGACTAGCGGGAGATCGGAGACCCAGTACTTC. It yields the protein CASSFLTSGRSETQYF.